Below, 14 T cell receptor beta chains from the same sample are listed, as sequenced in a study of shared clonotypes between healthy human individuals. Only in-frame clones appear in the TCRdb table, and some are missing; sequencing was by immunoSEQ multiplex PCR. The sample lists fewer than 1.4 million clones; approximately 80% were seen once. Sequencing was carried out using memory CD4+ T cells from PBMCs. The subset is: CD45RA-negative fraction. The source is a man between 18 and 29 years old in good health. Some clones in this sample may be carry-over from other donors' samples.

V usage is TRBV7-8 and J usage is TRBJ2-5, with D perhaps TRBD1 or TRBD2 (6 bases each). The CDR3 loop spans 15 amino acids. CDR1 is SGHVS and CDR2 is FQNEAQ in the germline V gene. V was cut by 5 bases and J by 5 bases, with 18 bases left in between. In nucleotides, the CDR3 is TGTGCCAGCAGCCCGGGGGCTACCCTGACGGAGACCCAGTACTTC. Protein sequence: CASSPGATLTETQYF. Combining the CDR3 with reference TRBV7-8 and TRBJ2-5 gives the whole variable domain GAGVSQSPRYKVAKRGQDVALRCDPISGHVSLFWYQQALGQGPEFLTYFQNEAQLDKSGLPSDRFFAERPEGSVSTLKIQRTQQEDSAVYLCASSPGATLTETQYFGPGTRLLVL.

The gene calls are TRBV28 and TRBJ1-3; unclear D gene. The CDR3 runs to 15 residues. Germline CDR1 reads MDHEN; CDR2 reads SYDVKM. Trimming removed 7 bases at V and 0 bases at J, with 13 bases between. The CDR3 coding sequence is TGTGCCAGCAATCCGACGTGGAGCTCTGGAAACACCATATATTTT. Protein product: CASNPTWSSGNTIYF.

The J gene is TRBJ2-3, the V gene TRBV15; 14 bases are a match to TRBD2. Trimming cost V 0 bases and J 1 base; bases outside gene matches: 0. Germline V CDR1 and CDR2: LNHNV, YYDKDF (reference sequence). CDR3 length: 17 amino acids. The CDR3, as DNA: TGTGCCACCAGCAGAGAGGGACTAGCGGGAGGCACAGATACGCAGTATTTT. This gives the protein CATSREGLAGGTDTQYF.

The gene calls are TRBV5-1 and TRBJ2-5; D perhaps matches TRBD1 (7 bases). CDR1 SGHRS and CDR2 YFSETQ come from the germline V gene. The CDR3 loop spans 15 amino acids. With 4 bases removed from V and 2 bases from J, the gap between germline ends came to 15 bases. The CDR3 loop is CASSPQGGAQETQYF. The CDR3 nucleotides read TGCGCCAGCAGCCCTCAGGGGGGAGCGCAAGAGACCCAGTACTTC.

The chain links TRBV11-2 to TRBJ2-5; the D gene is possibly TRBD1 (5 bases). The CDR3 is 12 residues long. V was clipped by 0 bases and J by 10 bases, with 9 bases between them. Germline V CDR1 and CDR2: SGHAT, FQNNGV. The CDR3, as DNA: TGTGCCAGCAGCTTAGATCTAGGGGTCCAGTACTTC. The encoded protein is CASSLDLGVQYF.

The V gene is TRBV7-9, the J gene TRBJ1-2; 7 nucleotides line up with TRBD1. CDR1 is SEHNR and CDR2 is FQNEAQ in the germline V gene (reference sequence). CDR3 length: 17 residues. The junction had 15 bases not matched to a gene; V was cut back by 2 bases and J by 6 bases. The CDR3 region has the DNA TGTGCCAGCAGCTTATCGTCTCCGAGAGGGGGCGGTGATGGCTACACCTTC. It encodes CASSLSSPRGGGDGYTF.

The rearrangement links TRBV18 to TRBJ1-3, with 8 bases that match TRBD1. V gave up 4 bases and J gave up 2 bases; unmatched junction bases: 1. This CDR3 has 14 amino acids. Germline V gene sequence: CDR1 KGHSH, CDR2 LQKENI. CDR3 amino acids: CASSQDRAGNTIYF. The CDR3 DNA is TGTGCCAGCTCACAGGACAGGGCTGGAAACACCATATATTTT. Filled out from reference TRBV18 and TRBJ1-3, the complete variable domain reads NAGVMQNPRHLVRRRGQEARLRCSPMKGHSHVYWYRQLPEEGLKFMVYLQKENIIDESGMPKERFSAEFPKEGPSILRIQQVVRGDSAAYFCASSQDRAGNTIYFGEGSWLTVV.

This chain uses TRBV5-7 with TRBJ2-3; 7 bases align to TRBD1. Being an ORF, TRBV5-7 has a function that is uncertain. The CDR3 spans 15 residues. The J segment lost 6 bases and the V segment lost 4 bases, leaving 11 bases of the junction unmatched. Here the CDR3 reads CASSQDRTECDTQYF. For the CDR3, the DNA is TGTGCCAGCAGCCAGGACAGGACCGAGTGTGATACGCAGTATTTT.

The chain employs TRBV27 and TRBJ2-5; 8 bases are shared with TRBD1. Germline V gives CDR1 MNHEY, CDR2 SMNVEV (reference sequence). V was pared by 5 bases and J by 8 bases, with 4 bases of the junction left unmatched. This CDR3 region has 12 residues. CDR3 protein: CASSRTGITQYF. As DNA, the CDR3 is TGTGCCAGCAGTCGGACAGGGATCACCCAGTACTTC.

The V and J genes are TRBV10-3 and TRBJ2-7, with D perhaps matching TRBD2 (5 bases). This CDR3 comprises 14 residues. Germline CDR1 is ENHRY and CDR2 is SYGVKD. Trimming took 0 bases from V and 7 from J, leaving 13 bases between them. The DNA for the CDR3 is TGTGCCATCAGTGAGTCGGGCGAGGGAATAGAGCAGTACTTC. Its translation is CAISESGEGIEQYF.

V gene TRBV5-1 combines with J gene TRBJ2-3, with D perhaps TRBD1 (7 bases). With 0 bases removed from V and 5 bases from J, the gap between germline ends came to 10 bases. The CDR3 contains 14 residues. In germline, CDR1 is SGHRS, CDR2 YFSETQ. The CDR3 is CASSLDQGGDTQYF. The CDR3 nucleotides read TGCGCCAGCAGCTTGGATCAGGGGGGAGATACGCAGTATTTT.

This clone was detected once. The CDR3 loop reads CASSQDRQYSYEQYF. CDR3 DNA: TGTGCCAGCAGCCAAGATCGTCAGTACTCCTACGAGCAGTACTTC. This sequence joins TRBV4-2 and TRBJ2-7, with D unresolved. CDR3 size: 15 residues. From germline, CDR1 is LGHNA and CDR2 YNFKEQ. The V end was cut by 0 bases, the J end by 0 bases, with 9 bases between.

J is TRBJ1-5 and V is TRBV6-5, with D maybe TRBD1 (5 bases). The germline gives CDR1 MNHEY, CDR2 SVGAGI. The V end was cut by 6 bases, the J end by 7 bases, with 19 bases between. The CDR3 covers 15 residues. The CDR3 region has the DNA TGTGCCAGCAGGTCAGGAGGACAAATGGAACAGCCCCAGCATTTT. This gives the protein CASRSGGQMEQPQHF.

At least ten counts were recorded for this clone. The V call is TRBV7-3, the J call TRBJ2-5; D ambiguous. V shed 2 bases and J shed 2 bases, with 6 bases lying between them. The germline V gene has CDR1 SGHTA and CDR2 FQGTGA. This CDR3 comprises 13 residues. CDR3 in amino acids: CASSLGPQETQYF. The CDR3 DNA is TGTGCCAGCAGCTTAGGGCCGCAAGAGACCCAGTACTTC.